This T cell receptor beta chain was captured by sequencing in a study of blood T cell repertoires in COVID-19 (dated by TCRdb to the early 2020s). Regarding the research as a whole: Collaborator samples came from the United States, Italy and Spain and covered acute and convalescent phases of COVID-19. The material from the prospective study consisted of cDNA or gDNA derived from T cells, B-cell-depleted T cells, or PBMCs. The dataset comprised deeply sampled blood TCRbeta repertoires from subjects exposed to, actively infected with, or recovered from COVID-19. The repertoires were released in a freely available public database intended as a resource for research on the immune response to SARS-CoV-2. Samples were obtained from the ongoing ImmuneRACE study (first 160 participants) and from over 1,000 subjects provided by 6 global collaborators. A de-identified subject ID, COVID-19 status, age in years and sex were almost always included in the sample metadata. Where HLA class I and class II types were available, the types were taken from metadata supplied by the sample provider, not from assay-based typing.

The collaborating institutions used their own protocols to collect whole blood in K2EDTA tubes. For TCRbeta analysis, collaborators shipped samples in one of three forms: frozen whole blood, isolated PBMCs, or DNA extracted from either of those sample types. Trimming takes 7 bases from V and 0 bases from J, and the germline ends sit 9 bases apart. The germline V gene gives CDR1 as SNHLY and CDR2 as FYNNEI. From the cysteine through the phenylalanine, the CDR3 covers 13 amino acids. The read is trimmed to its CDR3 DNA, 39 bases read in frame from base 1. Overall study results and their limits: The quantity of clinical and demographic metadata differed by source and by participant and was supplied without curation.

TCRbeta CDR3 regions were amplified from genomic DNA by means of the immunoSEQ Assay, a bias-controlled multiplex PCR. In the original analysis: The number of nucleated cells in each sample was estimated by amplification of reference gene primers within the assay. To quantify the absolute abundance of each unique TCRbeta CDR3 rearrangement, sequence reads were collapsed and filtered. Productive Simpson clonality was computed per sample as the square root of Simpson's diversity index over productive rearrangements. Entries here come from immuneACCESS through TCRdb and include only in-frame sequences with V and J called. Some clones fail to appear in such tables; in the studies checked, an unresolved V gene covers under half of the shortfall, and the cause of the remainder is unknown. The V and J calls and clone size are taken from that table; D and trimming were inferred from the DNA. The sample contains 410,000 or so clones, about nine tenths of them found a single time. Approximately 1.5% of the sample is in the top ten clones.

On this clone: Its antigen has not been determined. No per-base quality is available; no much larger clone lies one base away.

The V gene is TRBV2 and the J gene is TRBJ1-1; the D gene is unclear. The origin of this receptor is a woman aged 30 to 39 with active or convalescent COVID-19. The sample taken for sequencing was peripheral blood. For the CDR3, the sequence is CASKQYMNTEAFF. The bases read TGTGCCAGCAAACAGTACATGAACACTGAAGCTTTCTTT.